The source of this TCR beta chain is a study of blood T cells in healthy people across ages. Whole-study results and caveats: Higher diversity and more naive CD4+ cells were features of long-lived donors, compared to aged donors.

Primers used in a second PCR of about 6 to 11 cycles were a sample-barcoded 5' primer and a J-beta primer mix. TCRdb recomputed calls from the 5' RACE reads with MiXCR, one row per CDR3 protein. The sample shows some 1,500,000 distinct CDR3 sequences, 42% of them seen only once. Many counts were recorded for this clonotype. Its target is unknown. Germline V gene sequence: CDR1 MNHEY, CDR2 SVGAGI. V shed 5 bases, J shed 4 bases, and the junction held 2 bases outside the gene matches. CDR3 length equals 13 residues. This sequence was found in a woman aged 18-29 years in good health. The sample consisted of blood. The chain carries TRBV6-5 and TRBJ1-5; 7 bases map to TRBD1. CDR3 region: CASSGTANQPQHF. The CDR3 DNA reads TGTGCCAGCAGTGGGACAGCGAATCAGCCCCAGCATTTT.